What follows are 7 T cell receptor beta chains derived from one specimen sequenced in a study of T cell responses to AZD1222 COVID-19 vaccine. Sequencing was performed with immunoSEQ multiplex PCR; in TCRdb, only in-frame clones are kept and a portion is missing. The top ten hold approximately 15% of the sample, which has 15,000 or so clones, approximately 80% seen once. The input for sequencing was peripheral blood, taken 28 days after the second AZD1222 dose. The receptors were sampled from an adult who received the AZD1222 COVID-19 vaccine.

The rearrangement links TRBV24-1 to TRBJ1-5; 11 bases are shared with TRBD1. The germline V gene encodes CDR1 KGHDR and CDR2 SFDVKD. The junction had 2 bases not matched to a gene; V was cut back by 5 bases and J by 6 bases. The CDR3 has 14 amino acids. The CDR3 nucleotides read TGTGCCACCAGTGGGGACAGGGGGACTCAGCCCCAGCATTTT. Protein product: CATSGDRGTQPQHF.

This chain uses TRBV29-1 with TRBJ1-5; D is unresolved. This CDR3 comprises 13 residues. Germline CDR1 is SQVTM and CDR2 is ANQGSEA. Trimming shortened V by 5 bases and J by 1 base, and 9 bases separated the two germline ends. CDR3 region: CSVHTDSNQPQHF. The CDR3 bases are TGCAGCGTTCACACAGACAGCAATCAGCCCCAGCATTTT. The complete variable domain, with remaining parts taken from reference TRBV29-1 and TRBJ1-5, reads SAVISQKPSRDICQRGTSLTIQCQVDSQVTMMFWYRQQPGQSLTLIATANQGSEATYESGFVIDKFPISRPNLTFSTLTVSNMSPEDSSIYLCSVHTDSNQPQHFGDGTRLSIL.

This chain joins TRBV28 and TRBJ2-1; TRBD1 or TRBD2 may be the D gene (5 bases each). The CDR3 covers 14 residues. The germline gives CDR1 MDHEN, CDR2 SYDVKM. Deletions cut 6 bases from V and 5 bases from J, with 14 bases between. The CDR3 loop is CASRMMGENNEQFF. CDR3 in DNA: TGTGCCAGCAGAATGATGGGGGAGAACAATGAGCAGTTCTTC.

This clone was picked up a small number of times. The chain combines TRBV10-3 with TRBJ1-1, with 9 bases that match TRBD1. The trim removed 2 bases at V and 8 bases at J, leaving 3 bases unmatched. The CDR3 runs to 13 residues. Looked up from germline, CDR1 is ENHRY and CDR2 is SYGVKD. The CDR3 loop reads CAISETGGFEAFF. The CDR3 DNA sequence: TGTGCCATCAGTGAGACAGGGGGCTTCGAAGCTTTCTTT.

This clone appeared a single time. The V call is TRBV14, the J call TRBJ2-2; the D is unclear. The CDR3 totals 16 residues. Trimming left V 2 bases short and J 0 bases short, with 10 bases between. The germline gives CDR1 SGHDN, CDR2 FVKESK. The CDR3 DNA sequence: TGTGCCAGCAGCCAAATTCAGCCCGCGAACACCGGGGAGCTGTTTTTT. It codes for CASSQIQPANTGELFF.

The chain joins TRBV2 to TRBJ2-2; 8 bases map to TRBD2. The CDR3 has 15 residues. V trimming: 6 bases; J trimming: 4 bases; junction bases outside the gene matches: 7. Germline V gene lookup returns CDR1 SNHLY and CDR2 FYNNEI. CDR3 sequence (DNA): TGTGCCAGCAGCCCGCTGGCGGGGGGCACCGGGGAGCTGTTTTTT. The encoded protein is CASSPLAGGTGELFF.

In this sample, this clone turned up a few times. This chain's CDR3 is CASSANSNEQFF. The CDR3, as DNA: TGTGCCAGCAGCGCCAACAGTAATGAGCAGTTCTTC. The rearrangement links TRBV9 to TRBJ2-1; D is undetermined. The ends were cut back, 3 bases at V and 7 bases at J, with 8 bases in the middle. CDR1 is SGDLS, CDR2 YYNGEE, per germline. CDR3 size: 12 residues.